Reported below is one TCR beta chain. The data were taken from a study of blood T cell repertoires in COVID-19. Study as a whole: Material from acute and convalescent COVID-19 was sourced from the United States, Italy and Spain. PBMCs, B-cell-depleted T cells, or T cells provided the cDNA or gDNA that made up the material.

As handled by the study authors: Amplification of reference gene primers was used by the study to estimate nucleated cell counts. Method: immunoSEQ multiplex PCR; TCRdb's copy keeps in-frame clones and lacks some. V and J calls and clone size come straight from that table; D and trimming were deduced from the DNA. The data hold around 220,000 clones, with 70% to 90% observed a single time. The CDR3 is made up of 13 amino acids. The V gene's germline CDR1 is MNHEY and CDR2 SVGAGI. Trimming stripped 11 bases from V and 4 bases from J, with 17 bases between. Sequenced input: peripheral blood. The source is a woman aged 45 to 65 with acute or convalescent COVID-19. The V call is TRBV6-5, the J call TRBJ1-1, with D perhaps matching TRBD1 (5 bases). Written as DNA, the CDR3 is TGTGCCGGCCTGACAGTCGGGGGCACTGAAGCTTTCTTT. Translation: CAGLTVGGTEAFF.